Listed here is a single TCR beta chain. The entry originates in a study of blood T cell repertoires in COVID-19. Study background: Donors in the United States, Italy and Spain gave samples during acute or convalescent COVID-19. T cells, B-cell-depleted T cells, or PBMCs supplied cDNA or gDNA.

Per germline, CDR1 SGHDT and CDR2 YYEEEE. V lost 4 bases to trimming and J lost 4 bases; unmatched junction nucleotides: 6. CDR3 length: 15 amino acids. One Seattle source followed patients from active infection through their disease course. Original handling: From reference gene primer amplification, estimates of nucleated cell counts were derived. The table came from immunoSEQ multiplex PCR; TCRdb's copy has only in-frame clones and leaves some out. D and trimming come from the DNA, and the V and J calls and clone size come from that table. The profile shows 150,000 to 200,000 clones, around 80% of them singletons.

The sequence was collected from a woman aged 55-69 years with COVID-19, enrolled during active disease. The J gene is TRBJ1-3, the V gene TRBV5-6; TRBD1 aligns across 9 bases. Material for sequencing was peripheral blood. The CDR3 is CASSLTGGTGNTIYF. The CDR3 nucleotides read TGTGCCAGCAGCCTCACAGGGGGCACCGGAAACACCATATATTTT.